This T cell receptor beta chain was sequenced for a study of blood T cells in healthy people across ages. This clonotype was recorded many times. No antigen is known for it. Primers used in a second PCR of roughly 7 to 12 cycles were a sample-barcoded 5' primer and a J-beta primer mix. MiXCR, run by TCRdb on the 5' RACE reads, gives a single entry per CDR3 protein. The sample carries hundreds of thousands of distinct CDR3 sequences, roughly 26% recorded once. General observations from the study: The study found more naive CD4+ cells and higher diversity in long-lived than aged donors. The unsorted PBMCs prevented any conclusive comparison of naive versus antigen-experienced cells.

CDR1 is SNHLY and CDR2 is FYNNEI in the germline V gene. This CDR3 comprises 13 residues. The V and J ends lost 4 bases and 1 base respectively, with 7 bases between them. This sample was shared with a second study, whose subject was T cells of mothers and their children.

Sample: blood. This rearrangement joins TRBV2 to TRBJ2-5, with D perhaps matching TRBD1 (6 bases). This receptor was taken from a boy aged 5-17 years in good health. CDR3 DNA sequence: TGTGCCAGCAGTGGGACAGCCCAAGAGACCCAGTACTTC. Its translation: CASSGTAQETQYF. Filled out from reference TRBV2 and TRBJ2-5, the complete variable domain reads EPEVTQTPSHQVTQMGQEVILRCVPISNHLYFYWYRQILGQKVEFLVSFYNNEISEKSEIFDDQFSVERPDGSNFTLKIRSTKLEDSAMYFCASSGTAQETQYFGPGTRLLVL.